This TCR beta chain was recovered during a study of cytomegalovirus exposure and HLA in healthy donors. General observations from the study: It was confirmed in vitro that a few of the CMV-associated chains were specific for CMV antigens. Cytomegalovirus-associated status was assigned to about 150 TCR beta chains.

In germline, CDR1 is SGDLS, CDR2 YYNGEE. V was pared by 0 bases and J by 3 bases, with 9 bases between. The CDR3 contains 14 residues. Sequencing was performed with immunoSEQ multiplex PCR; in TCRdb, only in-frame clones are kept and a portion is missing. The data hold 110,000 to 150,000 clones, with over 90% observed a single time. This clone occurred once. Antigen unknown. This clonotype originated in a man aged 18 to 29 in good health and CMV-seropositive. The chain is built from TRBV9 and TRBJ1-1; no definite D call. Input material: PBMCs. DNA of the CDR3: TGTGCCAGCAGCGTAGAACTTTCGCACACTGAAGCTTTCTTT. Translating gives CASSVELSHTEAFF.